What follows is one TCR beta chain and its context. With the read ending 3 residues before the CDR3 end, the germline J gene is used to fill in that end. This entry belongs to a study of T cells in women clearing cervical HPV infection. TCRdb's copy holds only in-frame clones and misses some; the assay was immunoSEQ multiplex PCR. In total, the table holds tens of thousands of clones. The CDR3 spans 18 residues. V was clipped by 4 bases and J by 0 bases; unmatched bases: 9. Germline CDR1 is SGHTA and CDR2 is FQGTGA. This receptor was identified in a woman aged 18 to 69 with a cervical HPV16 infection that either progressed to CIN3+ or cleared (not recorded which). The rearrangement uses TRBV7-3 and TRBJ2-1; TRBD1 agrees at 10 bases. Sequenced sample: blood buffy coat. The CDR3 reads CASSWDRGLRSSYNEQFF. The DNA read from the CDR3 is TGTGCCAGCAGCTGGGACAGGGGCCTACGGAGCTCCTACAATGAG.